This T cell receptor beta chain is from a study of blood T cell repertoires in COVID-19. About the research overall: Samples came from the United States, Italy and Spain, spanning acute and convalescent COVID-19. T cells, B-cell-depleted T cells, or PBMCs provided the cDNA or gDNA that served as material.

In the study's own analysis: Quantification of nucleated cells was approximated via reference gene primer amplification. Sequencing was performed with immunoSEQ multiplex PCR; in TCRdb, only in-frame clones are kept and a portion is missing. For V, J and clone size, that table is used; D and trimming come from the DNA. The repertoire holds 300,000 to 450,000 clones, with more than 65% as singletons. With 4 bases clipped from V and 0 bases from J, the junction kept 11 bases outside the gene matches. CDR3 length: 19 residues. CDR1 LGHDT and CDR2 YNNKEL come from the germline V gene (reference sequence).

The specimen sequenced was peripheral blood. The chain uses TRBV3-1 (or the pseudogene TRBV3-2) and TRBJ1-5; TRBD1 matches at 11 bases. This sequence originates from a human donor with acute or convalescent COVID-19. The donor label of this sample is uncertain. The CDR3 reads CASSRGGQGARISNQPQHF. CDR3 in DNA: TGTGCCAGCAGCCGGGGAGGACAGGGGGCGCGGATTAGCAATCAGCCCCAGCATTTT.